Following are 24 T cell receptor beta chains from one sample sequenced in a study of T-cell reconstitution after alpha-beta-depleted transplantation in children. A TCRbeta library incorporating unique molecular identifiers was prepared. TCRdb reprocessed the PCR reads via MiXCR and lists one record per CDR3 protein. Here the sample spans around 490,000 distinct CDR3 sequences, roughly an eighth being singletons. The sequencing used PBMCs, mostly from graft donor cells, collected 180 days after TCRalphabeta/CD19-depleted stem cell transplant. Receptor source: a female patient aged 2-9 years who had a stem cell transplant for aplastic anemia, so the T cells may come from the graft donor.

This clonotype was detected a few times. CDR3 residues: CASSQASGGYNEQFF. The CDR3 coding sequence is TGCGCCAGCAGCCAGGCCTCAGGAGGCTACAATGAGCAGTTCTTC. The V call is TRBV4-3, the J call TRBJ2-1; TRBD2 is a possible D gene (5 bases). V was shortened by 3 bases and J by 3 bases, with 12 bases between the two germline ends. CDR1 and CDR2 from the germline V gene are LGHNA and YSLEER. The CDR3 runs 15 residues.

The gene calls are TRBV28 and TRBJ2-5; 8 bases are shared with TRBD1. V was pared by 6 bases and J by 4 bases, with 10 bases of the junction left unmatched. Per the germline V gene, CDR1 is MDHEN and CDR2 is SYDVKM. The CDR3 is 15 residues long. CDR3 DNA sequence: TGTGCCAGCAGGACCGACAGGGGACGGGGAGAGACCCAGTACTTC. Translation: CASRTDRGRGETQYF.

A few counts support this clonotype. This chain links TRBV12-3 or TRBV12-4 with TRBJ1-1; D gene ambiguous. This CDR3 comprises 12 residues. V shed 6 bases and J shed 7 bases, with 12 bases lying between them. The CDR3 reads CASRLEWLEAFF. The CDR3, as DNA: TGTGCCAGCAGACTCGAATGGCTTGAAGCTTTCTTT.

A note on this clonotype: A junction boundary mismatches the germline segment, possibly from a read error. The CDR3 reads CASSLWASYHEQFF. Here the CDR3 DNA reads TGTGCCAGCAGTTTATGGGCCTCCTACCATGAGCAGTTCTTC. The chain joins TRBV12-3 or TRBV12-4 to TRBJ2-1; D is ambiguous. CDR3 length: 14 amino acids.

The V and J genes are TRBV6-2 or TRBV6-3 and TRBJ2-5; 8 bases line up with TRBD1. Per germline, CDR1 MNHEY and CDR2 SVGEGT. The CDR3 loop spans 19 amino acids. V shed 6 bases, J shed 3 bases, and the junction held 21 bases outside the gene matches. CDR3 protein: CASSPKYGTGILDEETQYF. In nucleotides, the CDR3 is TGTGCCAGCAGCCCTAAGTACGGGACAGGAATATTAGACGAAGAGACCCAGTACTTC.

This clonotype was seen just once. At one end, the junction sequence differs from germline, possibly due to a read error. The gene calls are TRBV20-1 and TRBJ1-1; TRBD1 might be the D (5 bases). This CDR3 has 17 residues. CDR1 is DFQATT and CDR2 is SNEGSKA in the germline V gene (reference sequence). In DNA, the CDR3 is TGCAATGCTAACGGCTTCGGGGGGGGTTACGCCATCACTGAAGCTTTCTTT. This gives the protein CNANGFGGGYAITEAFF.

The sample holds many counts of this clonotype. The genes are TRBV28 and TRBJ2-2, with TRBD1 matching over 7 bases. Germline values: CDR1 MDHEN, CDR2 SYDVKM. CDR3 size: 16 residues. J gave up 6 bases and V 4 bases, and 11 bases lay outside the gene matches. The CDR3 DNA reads TGTGCCAGCAGTTCCACAGGGGTTTATATTTCCGGGGAGCTGTTTTTT. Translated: CASSSTGVYISGELFF.

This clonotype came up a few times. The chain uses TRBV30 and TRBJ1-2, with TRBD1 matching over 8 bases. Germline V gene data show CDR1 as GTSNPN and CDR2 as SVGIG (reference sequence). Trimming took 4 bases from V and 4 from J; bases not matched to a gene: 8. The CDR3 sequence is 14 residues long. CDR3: CAWKGQGEVYGYTF. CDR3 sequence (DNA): TGTGCCTGGAAAGGACAGGGTGAGGTCTATGGCTACACCTTC.

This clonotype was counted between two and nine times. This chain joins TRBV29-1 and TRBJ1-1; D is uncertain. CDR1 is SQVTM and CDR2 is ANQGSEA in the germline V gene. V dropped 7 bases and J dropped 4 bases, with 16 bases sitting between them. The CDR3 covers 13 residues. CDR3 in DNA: TGCAGCGCAACGAAGACGCGGAGCACTGAAGCTTTCTTT. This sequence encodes CSATKTRSTEAFF.

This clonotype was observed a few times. The CDR3 is CSARVASKSPLHF. The CDR3 DNA reads as TGCAGTGCTAGAGTGGCGTCGAAATCACCCCTCCACTTT. The rearrangement uses TRBV20-1 and TRBJ1-6; D gene ambiguous. CDR3 length: 13 amino acids. Germline assignment: CDR1 DFQATT and CDR2 SNEGSKA (reference sequence). Trimming took 1 base from V and 10 from J, leaving 11 bases between them.

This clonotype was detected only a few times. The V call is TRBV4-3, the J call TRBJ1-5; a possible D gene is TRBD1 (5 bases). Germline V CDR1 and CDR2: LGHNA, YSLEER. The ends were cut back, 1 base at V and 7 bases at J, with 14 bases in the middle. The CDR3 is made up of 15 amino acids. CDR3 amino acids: CASSQVVSRDQPQHF. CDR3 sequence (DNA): TGCGCCAGCAGCCAAGTAGTCAGCCGGGACCAGCCCCAGCATTTT.

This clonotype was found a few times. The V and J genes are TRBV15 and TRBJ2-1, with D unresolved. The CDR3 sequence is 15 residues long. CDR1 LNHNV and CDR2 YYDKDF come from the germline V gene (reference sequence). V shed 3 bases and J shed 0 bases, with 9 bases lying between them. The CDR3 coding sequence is TGTGCCACCAGCAGGGACCTTAGCTCCTACAATGAGCAGTTCTTC. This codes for CATSRDLSSYNEQFF. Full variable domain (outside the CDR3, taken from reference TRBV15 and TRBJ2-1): DAMVIQNPRYQVTQFGKPVTLSCSQTLNHNVMYWYQQKSSQAPKLLFHYYDKDFNNEADTPDNFQSRRPNTSFCFLDIRSPGLGDTAMYLCATSRDLSSYNEQFFGPGTRLTVL.

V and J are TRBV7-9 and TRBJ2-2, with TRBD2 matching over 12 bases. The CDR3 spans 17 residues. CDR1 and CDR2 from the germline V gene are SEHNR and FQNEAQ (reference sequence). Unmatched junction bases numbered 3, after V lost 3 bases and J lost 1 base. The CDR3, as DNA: TGTGCCAGCAGCTTTGGACTAGCGGGATTGAACACCGGGGAGCTGTTTTTT. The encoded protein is CASSFGLAGLNTGELFF.

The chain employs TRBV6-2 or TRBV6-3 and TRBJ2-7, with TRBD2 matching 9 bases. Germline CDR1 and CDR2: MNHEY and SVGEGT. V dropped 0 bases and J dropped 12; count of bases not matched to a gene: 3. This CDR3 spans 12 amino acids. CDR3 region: CASSYSTSGRYF. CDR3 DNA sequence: TGTGCCAGCAGTTACTCGACTAGCGGTCGGTACTTC.

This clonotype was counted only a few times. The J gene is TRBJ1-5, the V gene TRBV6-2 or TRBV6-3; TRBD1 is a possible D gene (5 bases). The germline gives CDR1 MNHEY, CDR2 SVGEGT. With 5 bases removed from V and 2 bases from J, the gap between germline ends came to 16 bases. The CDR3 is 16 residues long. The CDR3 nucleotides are TGTGCCAGCAGTAGGTGGTTGGGGGAGGGCAATCAGCCCCAGCATTTT. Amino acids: CASSRWLGEGNQPQHF.

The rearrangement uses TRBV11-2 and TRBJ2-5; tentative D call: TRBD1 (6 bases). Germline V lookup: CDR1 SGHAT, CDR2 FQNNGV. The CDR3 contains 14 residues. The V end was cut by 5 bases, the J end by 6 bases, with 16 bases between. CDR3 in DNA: TGTGCCAGCAGCCCGAGTTACAGGGATCAGACCCAGTACTTC. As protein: CASSPSYRDQTQYF.

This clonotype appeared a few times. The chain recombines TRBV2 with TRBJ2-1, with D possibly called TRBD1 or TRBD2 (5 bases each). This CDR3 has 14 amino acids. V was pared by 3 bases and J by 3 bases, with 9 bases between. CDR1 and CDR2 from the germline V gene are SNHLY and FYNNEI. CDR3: CASSDGTLYNEQFF. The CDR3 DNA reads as TGTGCCAGCAGTGATGGGACCCTCTACAATGAGCAGTTCTTC.

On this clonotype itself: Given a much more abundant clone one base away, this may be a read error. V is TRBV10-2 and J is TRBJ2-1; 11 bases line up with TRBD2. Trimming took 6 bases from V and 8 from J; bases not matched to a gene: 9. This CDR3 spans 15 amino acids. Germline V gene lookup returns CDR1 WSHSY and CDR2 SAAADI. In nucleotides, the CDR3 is TGCGCCAGCAGCGGAACGACTAGCGGGACACATGAGCAGTTCTTC. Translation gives CASSGTTSGTHEQFF.

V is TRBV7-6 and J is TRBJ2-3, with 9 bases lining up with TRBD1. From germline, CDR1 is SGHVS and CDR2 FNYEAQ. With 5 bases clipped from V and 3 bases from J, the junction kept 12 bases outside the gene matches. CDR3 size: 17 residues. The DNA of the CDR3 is TGTGCCAGCAGCCCGATGGGACAGGGTTTGGGGACAGATACGCAGTATTTT. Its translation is CASSPMGQGLGTDTQYF.

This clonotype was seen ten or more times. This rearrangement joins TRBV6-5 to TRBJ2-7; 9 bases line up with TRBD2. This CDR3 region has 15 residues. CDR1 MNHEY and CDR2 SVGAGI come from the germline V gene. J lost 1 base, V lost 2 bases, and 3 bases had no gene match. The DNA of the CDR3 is TGTGCCAGCAGTTACAGCGGGAGGTCTTCCTACGAGCAGTACTTC. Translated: CASSYSGRSSYEQYF.

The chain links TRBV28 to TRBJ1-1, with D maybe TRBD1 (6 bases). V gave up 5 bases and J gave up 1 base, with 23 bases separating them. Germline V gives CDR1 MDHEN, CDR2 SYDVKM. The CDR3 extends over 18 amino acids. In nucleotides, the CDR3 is TGTGCCAGCAGTCCACCCAGGGCGGGACAAGCCTGGAACACTGAAGCTTTCTTT. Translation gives CASSPPRAGQAWNTEAFF. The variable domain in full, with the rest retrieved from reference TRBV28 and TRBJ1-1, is DVKVTQSSRYLVKRTGEKVFLECVQDMDHENMFWYRQDPGLGLRLIYFSYDVKMKEKGDIPEGYSVSREKKERFSLILESASTNQTSMYLCASSPPRAGQAWNTEAFFGQGTRLTVV.

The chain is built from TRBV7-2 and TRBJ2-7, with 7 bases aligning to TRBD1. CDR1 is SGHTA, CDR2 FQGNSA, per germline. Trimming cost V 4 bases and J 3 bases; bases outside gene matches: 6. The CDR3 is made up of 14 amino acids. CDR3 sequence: CASSSSTGSYEQYF. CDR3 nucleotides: TGTGCCAGCAGCTCCTCGACAGGGAGCTACGAGCAGTACTTC.

DNA of the CDR3: TGCGCCAGCAGTGGGGGACAGGTTGAAGCTTTCTTT. Residues: CASSGGQVEAFF. V and J are TRBV10-2 and TRBJ1-1, with 8 bases that match TRBD1. The CDR3 is 12 amino acids. The junction had 2 bases not matched to a gene; V was cut back by 4 bases and J by 7 bases. Germline values: CDR1 WSHSY, CDR2 SAAADI.

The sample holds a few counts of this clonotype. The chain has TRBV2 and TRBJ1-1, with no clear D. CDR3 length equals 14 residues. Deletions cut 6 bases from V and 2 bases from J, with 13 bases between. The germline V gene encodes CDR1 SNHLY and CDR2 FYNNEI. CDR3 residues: CASRRTAGNTEAFF. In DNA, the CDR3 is TGTGCCAGCAGGAGGACCGCAGGAAACACTGAAGCTTTCTTT.